Below are 11 T cell receptor beta chains sequenced from a single sample in a study of shared clonotypes between healthy human individuals. Measured with immunoSEQ multiplex PCR; TCRdb has only the in-frame clones, and not every one. The sample has around 1.4 million clones; approximately 98.5% are singletons. Sequencing used naive CD4+ T cells sorted from blood. Subset of the sample: CD45RA+ positively selected. These TCRs come from a man aged 30-40 years in good health.

The chain combines TRBV11-3 with TRBJ2-7, with 13 bases that match TRBD2. The V gene's germline CDR1 is SGHNT and CDR2 YENEEA. The CDR3 totals 15 residues. Trimming at V came to 4 bases and at J to 1 base, leaving 1 base not matched to a gene. The CDR3 nucleotides read TGTGCCAGCAGCTCGGGACTAGCGGGATCCTACGAGCAGTACTTC. Translated: CASSSGLAGSYEQYF.

As regards this clone: The same CDR3 is also encoded by other DNA sequences in this sample. The V and J genes are TRBV5-1 and TRBJ2-7, with D unclear. This CDR3 has 11 residues. V dropped 1 base and J dropped 7 bases, with 6 bases sitting between them. Germline V gives CDR1 SGHRS, CDR2 YFSETQ. The CDR3 DNA sequence: TGCGCCAGCAGCTTGTTGGGAGAGCAGTACTTC. Protein sequence: CASSLLGEQYF.

This sequence joins TRBV19 and TRBJ2-3; 7 bases are shared with TRBD2. With V trimmed by 5 bases and J by 6 bases, 14 bases remained unmatched. In germline, CDR1 is LNHDA, CDR2 SQIVND (reference sequence). The CDR3 runs to 16 residues. The CDR3 is CASSVQRGGKRDTQYF. The DNA for the CDR3 is TGTGCCAGTAGTGTACAGCGGGGCGGGAAGCGGGATACGCAGTATTTT.

The chain combines TRBV5-1 with TRBJ2-3; no firm D call. Trimming pared 4 bases from V and 3 bases from J, leaving 15 bases between. From germline, CDR1 is SGHRS and CDR2 YFSETQ. The length of the CDR3 is 15 residues. The CDR3 DNA reads as TGCGCCAGCAGCCCTACTGGGCCCTCGACAGATACGCAGTATTTT. Encoded protein: CASSPTGPSTDTQYF.

The chain employs TRBV5-4 and TRBJ2-7; D perhaps matches TRBD2 (6 bases). V gave up 4 bases and J gave up 7 bases, with 15 bases separating them. Germline assignment: CDR1 SGHNT and CDR2 YYREEE (reference sequence). This CDR3 comprises 13 residues. The DNA of the CDR3 is TGTGCCAGCAGCCATGGACTACAGACGGAGCAGTACTTC. Protein sequence: CASSHGLQTEQYF.

The chain uses TRBV19 and TRBJ2-1; D is unclear. The CDR3 covers 13 residues. CDR1 LNHDA and CDR2 SQIVND come from the germline V gene (reference sequence). V was trimmed by 6 bases and J by 8 bases, leaving 14 bases between them. CDR3 region: CASSPTRVHEQFF. The CDR3 DNA follows: TGTGCCAGTAGCCCAACCCGTGTCCATGAGCAGTTCTTC. The full variable domain, its missing parts supplied by reference TRBV19 and TRBJ2-1, is DGGITQSPKYLFRKEGQNVTLSCEQNLNHDAMYWYRQDPGQGLRLIYYSQIVNDFQKGDIAEGYSVSREKKESFPLTVTSAQKNPTAFYLCASSPTRVHEQFFGPGTRLTVL.

The CDR3 DNA reads TGTGCCAGCAGCTTAGGGGGAGTAGCAGATACGCAGTATTTT. Translated: CASSLGGVADTQYF. The chain joins TRBV11-2 to TRBJ2-3, with a possible D match to TRBD2 (5 bases). From germline, CDR1 is SGHAT and CDR2 FQNNGV. This CDR3 is 14 amino acids long. V lost 1 base to trimming and J lost 4 bases, with 9 bases between them.

J is TRBJ2-7 and V is TRBV28; D call uncertain. This CDR3 is built from 16 residues. Per the germline V gene, CDR1 is MDHEN and CDR2 is SYDVKM. V was shortened by 2 bases and J by 1 base, with 15 bases between the two germline ends. CDR3 DNA sequence: TGTGCCAGCAGTTTAATACCCTTGGTCACTTCCTACGAGCAGTACTTC. As protein: CASSLIPLVTSYEQYF.

The rearrangement links TRBV5-1 to TRBJ2-3, with D perhaps matching TRBD1 (6 bases). V was shortened by 2 bases and J by 7 bases, with 14 bases between the two germline ends. Germline CDR1 is SGHRS and CDR2 is YFSETQ. The CDR3 runs 14 residues. Here the CDR3 reads CASSFTDRTHTQYF. The CDR3 DNA follows: TGCGCCAGCAGCTTTACCGACAGGACCCATACGCAGTATTTT. Full variable domain (rest looked up from reference TRBV5-1 and TRBJ2-3): KAGVTQTPRYLIKTRGQQVTLSCSPISGHRSVSWYQQTPGQGLQFLFEYFSETQRNKGNFPGRFSGRQFSNSRSEMNVSTLELGDSALYLCASSFTDRTHTQYFGPGTRLTVL.

This clone showed up just once. In the same sample, other DNA sequences code for this CDR3. The rearrangement uses TRBV28 and TRBJ1-5, with a possible D match to TRBD1 (6 bases). Germline V gene lookup returns CDR1 MDHEN and CDR2 SYDVKM. The CDR3 spans 12 residues. Trimming stripped 7 bases from V and 2 bases from J, with 6 bases between. The CDR3 loop reads CASTGGNQPQHF. CDR3 nucleotide sequence: TGTGCCAGCACAGGGGGCAATCAGCCCCAGCATTTT. The full variable domain, with the rest looked up from reference TRBV28 and TRBJ1-5, is DVKVTQSSRYLVKRTGEKVFLECVQDMDHENMFWYRQDPGLGLRLIYFSYDVKMKEKGDIPEGYSVSREKKERFSLILESASTNQTSMYLCASTGGNQPQHFGDGTRLSIL.

The gene calls are TRBV7-9 and TRBJ2-1; possible D gene TRBD2, 5 bases. This CDR3 has 15 residues. V was shortened by 10 bases and J by 3 bases, with 19 bases between the two germline ends. Germline CDR1 and CDR2: SEHNR and FQNEAQ (reference sequence). This chain's CDR3 is CATAGEEKGYNEQFF. For the CDR3, the DNA is TGTGCCACCGCGGGTGAGGAGAAGGGCTACAATGAGCAGTTCTTC.